Here is one T cell receptor (beta chain) with its context. The same CDR3 also results from other DNA sequences found in this sample. The data originate from a study of CD8+ T cells in alopecia areata. After isolation, RNA underwent reverse transcription to generate cDNA as the sequencing template. Using immunoSEQ multiplex PCR, the repertoire was profiled, and TCRdb retains in-frame clones only, with some absent. The data show about 150,000 clones, about 50% seen once. The starting material was CD8+ T cells sorted from blood, obtained at week 0. This receptor was identified in a human donor with alopecia areata.

The CDR3 nucleotides read TGCAGCGTTGAATCCGGGGCCAACGTCCTGACTTTC. This gives the protein CSVESGANVLTF. The chain combines TRBV29-1 with TRBJ2-6; D gene ambiguous. Trimming took off 2 bases at V and 4 bases at J, with 3 bases between the two ends. Germline CDR1 and CDR2: SQVTM and ANQGSEA. This CDR3 spans 12 amino acids.